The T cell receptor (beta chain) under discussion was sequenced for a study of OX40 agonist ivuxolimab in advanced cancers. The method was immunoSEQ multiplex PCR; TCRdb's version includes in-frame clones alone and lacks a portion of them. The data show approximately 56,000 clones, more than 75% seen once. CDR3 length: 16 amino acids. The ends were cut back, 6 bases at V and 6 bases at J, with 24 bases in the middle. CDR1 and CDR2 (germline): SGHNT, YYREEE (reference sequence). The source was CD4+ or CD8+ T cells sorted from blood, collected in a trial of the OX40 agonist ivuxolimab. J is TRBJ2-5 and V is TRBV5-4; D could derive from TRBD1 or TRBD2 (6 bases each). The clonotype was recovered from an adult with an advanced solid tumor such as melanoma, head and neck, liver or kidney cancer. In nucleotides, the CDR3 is TGTGCCAGCACCCCCGGGGGCAGGGCTCTGGATCAGACCCAGTACTTC. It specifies CASTPGGRALDQTQYF.